This T cell receptor (beta chain) was captured in a study of cytomegalovirus exposure and HLA in healthy donors. PCR involved 60 Vbeta and 13 Jbeta primers. Libraries were prepared by immunoSEQ multiplex PCR; TCRdb keeps only in-frame clonotypes and omits some of them. The sample has about 140,000 clones; 80% are singletons. The CDR3 is made up of 16 amino acids. V dropped 1 base and J dropped 5 bases, with 14 bases sitting between them. Per the germline V gene, CDR1 is SGHVS and CDR2 is FQNEAQ. This clone has just one count. The sequencing sample was made of PBMCs. This sequence was found in a male donor in good health and CMV-seropositive. The rearrangement joins TRBV7-8 to TRBJ2-2; D not certain. The CDR3 DNA reads as TGTGCCAGCAGCTTAGGTGTTGGCGGCCTAACCGGGGAGCTGTTTTTT. Translation: CASSLGVGGLTGELFF.